The 15 T cell receptor beta chains reported below all come from one sample, sequenced in a study of blood T cell repertoires in COVID-19. The table came from immunoSEQ multiplex PCR; TCRdb's copy has only in-frame clones and leaves some out. The sample contains roughly 200,000 clones, roughly 80% of which appear only once. The sample was peripheral blood. Source of these receptors: a woman over 75 with acute or convalescent COVID-19.

The chain has TRBV6-5 and TRBJ1-2, with TRBD1 identical over 11 bases. After removal of 5 bases from V and 8 bases from J, the junction contained 7 bases not matched to a gene. The CDR3 is 14 residues long. The germline CDR1 and CDR2 sequences are MNHEY and SVGAGI. Written as DNA, the CDR3 is TGTGCCAGCAGTACAGGACAGGGGGCGAGGGGCTACACCTTC. It translates to CASSTGQGARGYTF.

The CDR3 region has the DNA TGTGCCAGCAGCTTCCCTTTTAGATTAGGAGTTCCTGGGGCCAACGTCCTGACTTTC. Encoded protein: CASSFPFRLGVPGANVLTF. The chain carries TRBV7-9 and TRBJ2-6, with D hard to call. Germline V gene sequence: CDR1 SEHNR, CDR2 FQNEAQ (reference sequence). This CDR3 spans 19 amino acids. Trimming shortened V by 3 bases and J by 2 bases, and 20 bases separated the two germline ends.

V and J are TRBV14 and TRBJ2-5; TRBD2 aligns across 13 bases. CDR1 and CDR2 (germline): SGHDN, FVKESK. V was pared by 1 base and J by 5 bases, with 16 bases of the junction left unmatched. The CDR3 spans 20 residues. Here the CDR3 DNA reads TGTGCCAGCAGCCAAGTACCTACTAGGACTAGCGGGAGTCTAGGCGAGACCCAGTACTTC. It specifies CASSQVPTRTSGSLGETQYF.

The chain combines TRBV7-3 with TRBJ2-3; 7 bases are a match to TRBD2. This CDR3 has 14 residues. Unmatched junction bases numbered 7, after V lost 5 bases and J lost 5 bases. Germline V gene lookup returns CDR1 SGHTA and CDR2 FQGTGA. The CDR3 DNA follows: TGTGCCAGCAGCCACGGGACTACGAAAGATACGCAGTATTTT. This gives the protein CASSHGTTKDTQYF.

This clone was counted once. The chain uses TRBV15 and TRBJ1-1, with TRBD1 as a possible D gene (5 bases). Germline values: CDR1 LNHNV, CDR2 YYDKDF (reference sequence). V lost 0 bases, J lost 3 bases, and 11 bases lay in between. CDR3 length equals 15 residues. The CDR3 coding sequence is TGTGCCACCAGCAGAGAGGCAGGGCGTGACACTGAAGCTTTCTTT. This codes for CATSREAGRDTEAFF.

This sequence joins TRBV11-2 and TRBJ2-7; TRBD1 agrees at 8 bases. Germline CDR1 SGHAT, CDR2 FQNNGV. This CDR3 has 14 amino acids. J gave up 5 bases and V 4 bases, and 7 bases lay outside the gene matches. This CDR3 reads CASSYRGSWDEQYF. CDR3 DNA sequence: TGTGCCAGCAGCTACAGGGGGTCTTGGGACGAGCAGTACTTC.

The chain is built from TRBV5-1 and TRBJ1-6, with D perhaps TRBD1 (6 bases). CDR1 SGHRS and CDR2 YFSETQ come from the germline V gene. The CDR3 is 15 amino acids. Between the trimmed V and J ends, which lost 0 bases and 10 bases, there was a span of 14 bases. The CDR3 reads CASSLDRPGESPLHF. The DNA of the CDR3 is TGCGCCAGCAGCTTGGATCGCCCAGGGGAATCACCCCTCCACTTT.

V is TRBV9 and J is TRBJ2-3; 11 bases fit TRBD2. V shed 0 bases, J shed 1 base, and the junction held 7 bases outside the gene matches. The CDR3 length is 18 residues. Per the germline V gene, CDR1 is SGDLS and CDR2 is YYNGEE. The CDR3 DNA follows: TGTGCCAGCAGCGTAGTCCCAACTAGCGGGAGTGGCACAGATACGCAGTATTTT. It encodes CASSVVPTSGSGTDTQYF.

The chain has TRBV5-4 and TRBJ2-2, with TRBD1 identical over 10 bases. Germline CDR1 SGHNT, CDR2 YYREEE (reference sequence). CDR3 size: 15 residues. The V and J ends lost 4 bases and 5 bases, in that order; junction bases with no gene match: 5. CDR3 sequence (DNA): TGTGCCAGCAGCATAGACAGGGGGCCTACCGGGGAGCTGTTTTTT. Translated, it gives CASSIDRGPTGELFF.

The chain links TRBV19 to TRBJ1-3; TRBD1 is a possible D gene (5 bases). Germline V gene sequence: CDR1 LNHDA, CDR2 SQIVND (reference sequence). V was pared by 4 bases and J by 4 bases, with 17 bases between. The CDR3 runs 16 residues. The CDR3 DNA reads as TGTGCCAGTAGTACCACGGGGGTCTGGCGAGGAAACACCATATATTTT. Translating gives CASSTTGVWRGNTIYF.

Regarding this clone: Different DNA sequences within this sample yield the same CDR3. The rearrangement joins TRBV5-1 to TRBJ1-2, with unresolved D. V was clipped by 4 bases and J by 2 bases, with 9 bases between them. There are 13 residues in the CDR3. Germline V gives CDR1 SGHRS, CDR2 YFSETQ. The CDR3, as DNA: TGCGCCAGCAGCCGGGAGACAAACTATGGCTACACCTTC. Amino acid sequence: CASSRETNYGYTF.

This clone appeared many times. This rearrangement joins TRBV29-1 to TRBJ2-1; D is perhaps TRBD2 (6 bases). Looked up from germline, CDR1 is SQVTM and CDR2 is ANQGSEA. The germline V and J ends were trimmed by 6 bases and 6 bases, with 12 bases remaining between them. This CDR3 region has 12 residues. The CDR3 is CSVTGDFNEQFF. The CDR3 DNA reads as TGCAGCGTCACCGGGGACTTCAATGAGCAGTTCTTC.

This chain connects TRBV4-2 to TRBJ2-2; D remains unclear. Germline CDR1 is LGHNA and CDR2 is YNFKEQ. The CDR3 has 15 amino acids. V was cut by 0 bases and J by 1 base, with 6 bases left in between. In DNA form, the CDR3 reads TGTGCCAGCAGCCAAGATCGAGGGAACACCGGGGAGCTGTTTTTT. It codes for CASSQDRGNTGELFF.

The chain is built from TRBV3-1 (or the pseudogene TRBV3-2) and TRBJ2-5, with 7 bases matching TRBD2. The germline V gene encodes CDR1 LGHDT and CDR2 YNNKEL (reference sequence). The ends lost 3 bases at V and 5 bases at J; junction bases unmatched: 12. The CDR3 covers 16 residues. The CDR3 is CASSHGSGAGRETQYF. DNA for the CDR3: TGTGCCAGCAGCCATGGCAGCGGGGCTGGTCGGGAGACCCAGTACTTC.

The V gene is TRBV30, the J gene TRBJ2-1; 16 nucleotides agree with TRBD2. Per germline, CDR1 GTSNPN and CDR2 SVGIG (reference sequence). V was pared by 4 bases and J by 0 bases, with 18 bases of the junction left unmatched. The CDR3 is 22 amino acids. CDR3 nucleotide sequence: TGTGCCTGGAATGGGGGACAGGGGGCCGGGACTAGCGGGAGGGTCTCCTACAATGAGCAGTTCTTC. It encodes CAWNGGQGAGTSGRVSYNEQFF.